A selection of T cell receptor beta chains follows, all from one sample in a study of vaccination and CD4 T cells after COVID-19. The antigens for these receptors are not known. In TCRdb, the PCR reads were re-called with MiXCR into one record per CDR3 protein. The sample includes several thousand distinct CDR3 sequences, under 75% of them seen just once. Sequencing input: CD4+ T cells from blood, cultured in vitro. The source is a human donor who had recovered from COVID-19. Each CDR3 is given with its conserved first and last residue. The D gene is left open where the match is weak. Clone sizes are given selectively: once, few, many, or a class where the clone is expanded.

clone_size,d_call,j_call,v_call,cdr3_aa,cdr3_nt
NA,NA,TRBJ2-3,TRBV20-1,CSASPLTGSTDTQYF,TGCAGTGCTAGCCCACTGACTGGGAGCACAGATACGCAGTATTTT
NA,TRBD1,TRBJ2-5,TRBV7-9,CASSSWTGVFQETQYF,TGTGCCAGCAGCTCCTGGACAGGCGTATTTCAAGAGACCCAGTACTTC
NA,TRBD1,TRBJ2-5,TRBV20-1,CSLQGDQETQYF,TGCAGTCTACAGGGGGACCAAGAGACCCAGTACTTC
NA,TRBD1,TRBJ1-2,TRBV27,CASTDGQGTGYTF,TGTGCCAGCACTGACGGACAGGGAACCGGCTACACCTTC
NA,NA,TRBJ1-2,TRBV18,CASSQDWGGSGYTF,TGTGCCAGCTCCCAAGACTGGGGGGGCAGTGGCTACACCTTC
NA,TRBD1,TRBJ2-4,TRBV11-1,CASSLVLPGGIGNIQYF,TGTGCCAGCAGCTTAGTACTTCCAGGGGGCATAGGAAACATTCAGTACTTC
NA,NA,TRBJ2-7,TRBV20-1,CSARDPAGAYEQYF,TGCAGTGCTAGAGACCCGGCAGGGGCCTACGAGCAGTACTTC
few,TRBD2,TRBJ2-3,TRBV6-2/TRBV6-3,CASSYGAGGHEDTQYF,TGTGCCAGCAGTTACGGAGCGGGAGGGCATGAAGATACGCAGTATTTT
NA,NA,TRBJ1-4,TRBV20-1,CSAQRGANEKLFF,TGCAGTGCCCAACGGGGGGCTAATGAAAAACTGTTTTTT
NA,NA,TRBJ2-7,TRBV7-9,CASSLEQGISYEQYF,TGTGCCAGCAGCTTGGAACAGGGTATCTCCTACGAGCAGTACTTC
NA,NA,TRBJ2-3,TRBV20-1,CSALGALELDTQYF,TGCAGTGCCCTAGGCGCACTAGAGTTAGATACGCAGTATTTT
once,NA,TRBJ2-3,TRBV7-2,CASGGTDLLTDTQYF,TGTGCCAGCGGGGGGACAGATCTACTCACAGATACGCAGTATTTT
NA,NA,TRBJ1-2,TRBV19,CASSRRTASFNYGYTF,TGTGCCAGTAGTAGACGGACAGCGTCCTTCAACTATGGCTACACCTTC
NA,TRBD2,TRBJ2-3,TRBV5-6,CASSSGTSGTDTQYF,TGTGCCAGCAGCTCCGGGACTAGCGGCACAGATACGCAGTATTTT
NA,NA,TRBJ2-7,TRBV7-2,CASSSRGFDEQYF,TGTGCCAGCAGCTCCAGGGGTTTCGACGAGCAGTACTTC
NA,NA,TRBJ1-1,TRBV6-5,CASSYGPGTEAFF,TGTGCCAGCAGTTACGGACCGGGAACCGAAGCTTTCTTT
NA,NA,TRBJ2-4,TRBV10-1,CASSDPGFSAKNIQYF,TGCGCCAGCAGTGATCCGGGATTTTCGGCCAAAAACATTCAGTACTTC
NA,TRBD2,TRBJ2-1,TRBV20-1,CSARGGTSGTYNEQFF,TGCAGTGCTAGGGGGGGGACTAGCGGGACGTACAATGAGCAGTTCTTC
few,TRBD2,TRBJ2-5,TRBV20-1,CSALAGGPSETQYF,TGCAGTGCTTTAGCGGGAGGGCCCTCGGAGACCCAGTACTTC
NA,NA,TRBJ2-7,TRBV6-5,CASSYSRVFTYEQYF,TGTGCCAGCAGTTACTCCCGGGTTTTCACCTACGAGCAGTACTTC
NA,NA,TRBJ2-5,TRBV2,CATQSPGETQYF,TGTGCCACCCAGTCTCCGGGGGAGACCCAGTACTTC
NA,NA,TRBJ1-1,TRBV11-3,CASSFPGGDTEAFF,TGTGCCAGCAGCTTCCCTGGGGGGGACACTGAAGCTTTCTTT
NA,NA,TRBJ1-1,TRBV7-2,CASSYGRNTEAFF,TGTGCCAGCAGCTACGGCCGAAACACTGAAGCTTTCTTT
NA,NA,TRBJ1-2,TRBV20-1,CSAPRGSDGYGYTF,TGCAGTGCCCCGAGGGGGAGTGATGGCTATGGCTACACCTTC
few,TRBD1,TRBJ1-2,TRBV20-1,CSAIRDRTNYGYTF,TGCAGTGCAATCCGGGACAGAACTAACTATGGCTACACCTTC
NA,TRBD2,TRBJ2-7,TRBV6-1,CASEVAGGQEYEQYF,TGTGCCAGCGAGGTAGCGGGGGGTCAAGAATACGAGCAGTACTTC